Listed below are T cell receptor beta chains from one sample, sequenced in a study of a mutant IDH1 vaccine in newly diagnosed glioma. Here immunoSEQ multiplex PCR was the method, and the copy in TCRdb shows in-frame clones only, minus some. The data show 120,000 or so clones, just under 80% seen once. No antigens are known for them. The sample was PBMCs, taken from a glioma patient whose treatment included an IDH1 peptide vaccine. The receptors were gathered from a man aged 40-55 years with glioma. CDR3s include the opening cysteine and the closing phenylalanine or tryptophan. Each record gives: J gene, clone size, D gene, V gene, CDR3 DNA, CDR3 protein. D genes are given only for firm matches. Expanded clones are given a class, and other clones once, few, many or no size at all.

>TRBJ1-4|NA|TRBD1|TRBV2
TGTGCCCGTAGGGACAGGATTACTGAAAAACTGTTTTTT
CARRDRITEKLFF
>TRBJ2-7|NA|NA|TRBV7-9
TGTGCCAGCAGCTCAAACGCCCGTTTCACTGCCTACGAGCAGTACTTC
CASSSNARFTAYEQYF
>TRBJ1-4|once|NA|TRBV11-2
TGTGCCAGCAGCCCCGTTTCAGGGTTTGAAAAACTGTTTTTT
CASSPVSGFEKLFF
>TRBJ2-5|few|TRBD1|TRBV7-2
TGTGCCAGCAGCTTAAACAGGGGATTTGGAGAGACCCAGTACTTC
CASSLNRGFGETQYF
>TRBJ2-5|once|NA|TRBV2
TGTGCCAGCCGAAGACAGCCGGTGTCCGAAGAGACCCAGTACTTC
CASRRQPVSEETQYF
>TRBJ2-1|NA|NA|TRBV5-1
TGCGCCAGCAGCCTGACTCTTAACAATGAGCAGTTCTTC
CASSLTLNNEQFF
>TRBJ2-4|NA|NA|TRBV19
TGTGCCAGTAGTATAGACGTGCCCGGGCCTAGGGTCAAAAACATTCAGTACTTC
CASSIDVPGPRVKNIQYF
>TRBJ1-2|NA|NA|TRBV19
TGTGCCAGTAGTAGCCGGCCTGTTACTAACTATGGCTACACCTTC
CASSSRPVTNYGYTF
>TRBJ1-4|NA|NA|TRBV5-4
TGTGCCAGCAGCTTGGTCGGGAGCGATAATGAAAAACTGTTTTTT
CASSLVGSDNEKLFF
>TRBJ2-7|few|NA|TRBV6-6
TGTGCCAGCAGTGACCGCGGTGCCTACGAGCAGTACTTC
CASSDRGAYEQYF
>TRBJ2-3|NA|TRBD2|TRBV10-3
TGTGCCACCCGACTAGCGGATACGCAGTATTTT
CATRLADTQYF
>TRBJ2-1|NA|TRBD2|TRBV5-1
TGCGCCAGCAGCTCACTCCGACTAGCGGGAGAAGAGCAGTTCTTC
CASSSLRLAGEEQFF
>TRBJ1-3|NA|TRBD1|TRBV10-3
TGTGCCATCAGCCTGACAGGGACCAGCTCTGGAAACACCATATATTTT
CAISLTGTSSGNTIYF
>TRBJ1-5|NA|NA|TRBV21-1
TGTGCCAGCAGGACCGGACAGGGGGCAAATCAGCCCCAGCATTTT
CASRTGQGANQPQHF
>TRBJ2-3|NA|NA|TRBV4-1
TGCGCCAGCAGCCAAGCAGCCGGGAGCGGCACAGATACGCAGTATTTT
CASSQAAGSGTDTQYF
>TRBJ2-7|NA|TRBD1|TRBV7-2
TGTGCCAGCAGCTTAGCGACGGGACAGGCTAAGGGGGAGCAGTACTTC
CASSLATGQAKGEQYF